The clone carrying this T cell receptor (beta chain) was counted only a few times. The CDR3 sequence is 13 residues long. Germline CDR1 and CDR2: MNHEY and SMNVEV (reference sequence). V was shortened by 5 bases and J by 1 base, with 8 bases between the two germline ends. TCRdb reprocessed the RT-PCR reads with MiXCR, giving one entry per CDR3 protein. The sample has almost 700,000 distinct CDR3 sequences, 12% to 15% seen once. The clonotype comes from a female donor in good health, serving as a healthy control. The genes are TRBV27 and TRBJ1-1; D gene uncertain. The specimen sequenced was memory CD4+ T cells from blood. In DNA form, the CDR3 reads TGTGCCAGCAGTACCCTCTCGAACACTGAAGCTTTCTTT. It encodes CASSTLSNTEAFF.